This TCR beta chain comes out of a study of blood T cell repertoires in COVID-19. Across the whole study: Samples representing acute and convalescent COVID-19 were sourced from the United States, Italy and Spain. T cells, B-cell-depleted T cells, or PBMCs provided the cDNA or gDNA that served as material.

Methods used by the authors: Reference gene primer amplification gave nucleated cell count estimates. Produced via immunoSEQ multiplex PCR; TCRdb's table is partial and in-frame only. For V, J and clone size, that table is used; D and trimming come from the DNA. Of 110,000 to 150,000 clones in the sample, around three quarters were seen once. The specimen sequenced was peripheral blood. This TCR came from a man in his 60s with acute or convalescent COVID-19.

The CDR3 loop is CASSFSGDTEAFF. The CDR3 DNA reads as TGTGCCAGCAGTTTCTCAGGTGATACTGAAGCTTTCTTT. The chain employs TRBV12-3 or TRBV12-4 and TRBJ1-1; no reliable D call. Trimming pared 3 bases from V and 5 bases from J, leaving 10 bases between. The CDR3 length is 13 residues.